This T cell receptor (beta chain) was retrieved from a study of cytomegalovirus exposure and HLA in healthy donors. Study-wide points: High sensitivity and specificity were reportedly achieved when the classifier diagnosed cytomegalovirus status. Prior analysis indicated that the majority of TCR beta V segments exhibited productivity approximately 87% or approximately 30% of the time. Later analysis showed TCR association rates varying by HLA locus, highest for DRB1 and lowest for HLA-C.

The primer mix had 60 Vbeta and 13 Jbeta primers. Authors' processing steps: It was a later analysis that counted tens of millions of unique TCR beta chains, of which 9.5 million to 14 million were shared. The table came from immunoSEQ multiplex PCR; TCRdb's copy has only in-frame clones and leaves some out. The V and J calls and the clone size are those of that table, but D and trimming were determined from the DNA. The sample has about 140,000 clones, about four fifths seen once. Concerning this clone itself: The antigen remains unidentified.

The sequenced sample consisted of PBMCs. The sequence derives from a woman aged 18-29 years in good health and CMV-seropositive.

CDR3 nucleotides: TGCGCCAGCAGCTTCGGACAGGGGGGGTCTGGGGCCAACGTCCTGACTTTC. Translated, it gives CASSFGQGGSGANVLTF. This chain connects TRBV5-1 to TRBJ2-6, with 10 bases aligning to TRBD1. CDR3 size: 17 residues. The V and J ends lost 2 bases and 1 base, in that order; junction bases with no gene match: 3. Germline CDR1 reads SGHRS; CDR2 reads YFSETQ.